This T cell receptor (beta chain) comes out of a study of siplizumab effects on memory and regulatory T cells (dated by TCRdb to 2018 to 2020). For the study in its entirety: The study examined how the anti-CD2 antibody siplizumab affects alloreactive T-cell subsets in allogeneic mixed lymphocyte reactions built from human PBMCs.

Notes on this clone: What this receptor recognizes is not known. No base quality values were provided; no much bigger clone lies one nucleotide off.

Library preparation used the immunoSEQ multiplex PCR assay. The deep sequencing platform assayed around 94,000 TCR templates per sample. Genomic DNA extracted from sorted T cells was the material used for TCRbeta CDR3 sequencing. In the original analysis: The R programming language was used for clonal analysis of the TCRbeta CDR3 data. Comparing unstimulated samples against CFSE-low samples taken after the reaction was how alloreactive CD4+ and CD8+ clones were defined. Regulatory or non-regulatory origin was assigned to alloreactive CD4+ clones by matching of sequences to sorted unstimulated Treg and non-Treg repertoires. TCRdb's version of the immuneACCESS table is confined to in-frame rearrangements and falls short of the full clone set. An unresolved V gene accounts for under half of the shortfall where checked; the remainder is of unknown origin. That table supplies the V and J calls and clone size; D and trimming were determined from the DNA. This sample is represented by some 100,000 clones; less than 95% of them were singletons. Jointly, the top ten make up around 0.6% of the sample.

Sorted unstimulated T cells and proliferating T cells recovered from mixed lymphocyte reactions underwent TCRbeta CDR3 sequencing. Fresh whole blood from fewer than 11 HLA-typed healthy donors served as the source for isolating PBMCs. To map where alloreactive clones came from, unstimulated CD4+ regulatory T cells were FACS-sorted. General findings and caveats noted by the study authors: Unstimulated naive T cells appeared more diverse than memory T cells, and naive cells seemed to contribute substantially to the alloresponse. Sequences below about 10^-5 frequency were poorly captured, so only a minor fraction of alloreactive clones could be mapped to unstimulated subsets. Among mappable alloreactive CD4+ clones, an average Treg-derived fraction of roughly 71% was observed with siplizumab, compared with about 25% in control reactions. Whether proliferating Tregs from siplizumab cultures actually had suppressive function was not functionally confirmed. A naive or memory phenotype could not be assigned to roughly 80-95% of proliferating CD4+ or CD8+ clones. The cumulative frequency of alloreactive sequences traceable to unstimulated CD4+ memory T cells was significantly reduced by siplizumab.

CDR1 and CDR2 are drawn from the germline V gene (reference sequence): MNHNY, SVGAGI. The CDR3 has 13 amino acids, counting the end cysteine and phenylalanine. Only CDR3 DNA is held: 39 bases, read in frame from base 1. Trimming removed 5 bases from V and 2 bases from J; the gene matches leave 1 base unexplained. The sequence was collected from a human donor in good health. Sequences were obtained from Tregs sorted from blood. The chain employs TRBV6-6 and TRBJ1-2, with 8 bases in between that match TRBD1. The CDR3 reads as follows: CASSRTGNYGYTF. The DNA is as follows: TGTGCCAGCAGTCGGACAGGGAACTATGGCTACACCTTC.